The clone carrying this T cell receptor (beta chain) was detected many times. This record comes from a study of early T cells in non-severe SARS-CoV-2 infection. Molecules of cDNA were individually given unique molecular identifiers that were attached to them. Via MiXCR, TCRdb re-called the 5' RACE reads, giving one row per CDR3 protein. The table shows roughly 34,000 distinct CDR3 sequences, with around 6.9% occurring only once. This CDR3 contains 13 residues. V was cut by 5 bases and J by 1 base, with 5 bases left in between. CDR1 is MRHNA and CDR2 is SNTAGT in the germline V gene. The source is an adult who was a healthcare worker with PCR-confirmed SARS-CoV-2 infection or an uninfected control (not recorded which). V is TRBV6-4 and J is TRBJ2-2; maybe TRBD2 (5 bases). The sample here was whole blood, taken at baseline. The CDR3 coding sequence is TGTGCCAGCAGTAGCGGGAACACCGGGGAGCTGTTTTTT. Its translation: CASSSGNTGELFF.